This T cell receptor beta chain was obtained from a study of blood T cell repertoires in COVID-19. Looking at the study overall: Researchers got acute and convalescent COVID-19 samples from the United States, Italy and Spain. PBMCs, B-cell-depleted T cells, or T cells were the source of the cDNA or gDNA that made up the material.

The germline V and J ends were trimmed by 3 bases and 4 bases, with 10 bases remaining between them. Germline CDR1 reads SGHRS; CDR2 reads YFSETQ. The CDR3 runs 13 residues. Authors' data handling: Reference gene primers were amplified, and this amplification served to estimate nucleated cell counts. Produced via immunoSEQ multiplex PCR; TCRdb's table is partial and in-frame only. V, J and clone size were drawn from that table, and D and trimming were deduced from the DNA. The profile shows around 300,000 clones, roughly 90% of them singletons. The sample taken for sequencing was peripheral blood. This receptor was obtained from a woman aged 30 to 39 with active or convalescent COVID-19. The V and J genes are TRBV5-1 and TRBJ1-2; D is possibly TRBD1 (5 bases). CDR3 nucleotide sequence: TGCGCCAGCAGCTCATCAGGGTTCTATGGCTACACCTTC. Amino acid sequence: CASSSSGFYGYTF.